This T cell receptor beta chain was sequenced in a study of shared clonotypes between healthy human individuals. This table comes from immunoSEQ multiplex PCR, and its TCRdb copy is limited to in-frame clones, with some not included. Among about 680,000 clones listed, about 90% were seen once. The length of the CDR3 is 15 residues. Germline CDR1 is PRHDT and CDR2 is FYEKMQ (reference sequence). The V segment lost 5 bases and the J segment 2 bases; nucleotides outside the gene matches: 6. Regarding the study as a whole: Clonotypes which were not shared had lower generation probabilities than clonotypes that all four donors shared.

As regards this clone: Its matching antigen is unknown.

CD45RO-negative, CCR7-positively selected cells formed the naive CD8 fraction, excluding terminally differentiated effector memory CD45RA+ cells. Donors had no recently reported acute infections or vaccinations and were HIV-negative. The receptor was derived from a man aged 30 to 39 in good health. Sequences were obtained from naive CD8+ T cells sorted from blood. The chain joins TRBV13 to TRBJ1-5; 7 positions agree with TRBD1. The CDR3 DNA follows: TGTGCCAGCAGCAGAAGACAGGGCGGCAATCAGCCCCAGCATTTT. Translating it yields CASSRRQGGNQPQHF.